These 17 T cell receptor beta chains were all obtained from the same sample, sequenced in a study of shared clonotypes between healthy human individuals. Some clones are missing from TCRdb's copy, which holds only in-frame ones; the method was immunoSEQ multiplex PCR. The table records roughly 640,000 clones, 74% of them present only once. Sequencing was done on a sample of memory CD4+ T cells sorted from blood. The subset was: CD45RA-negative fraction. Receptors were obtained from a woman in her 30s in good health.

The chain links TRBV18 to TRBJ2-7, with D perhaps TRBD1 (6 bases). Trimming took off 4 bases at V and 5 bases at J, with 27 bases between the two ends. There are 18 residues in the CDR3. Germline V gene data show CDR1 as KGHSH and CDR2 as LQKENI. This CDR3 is CASSLFSLSPGTYHEQYF. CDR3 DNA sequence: TGTGCCAGCTCACTCTTTTCTCTCAGTCCCGGGACATACCACGAGCAGTACTTC.

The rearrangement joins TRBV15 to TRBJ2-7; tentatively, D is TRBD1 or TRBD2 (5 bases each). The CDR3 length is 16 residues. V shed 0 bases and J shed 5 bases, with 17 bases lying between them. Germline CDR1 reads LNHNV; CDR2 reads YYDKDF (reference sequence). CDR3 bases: TGTGCCACCAGCAGAGATGGCAGGGCAGGGAGCGACGAGCAGTACTTC. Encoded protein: CATSRDGRAGSDEQYF.

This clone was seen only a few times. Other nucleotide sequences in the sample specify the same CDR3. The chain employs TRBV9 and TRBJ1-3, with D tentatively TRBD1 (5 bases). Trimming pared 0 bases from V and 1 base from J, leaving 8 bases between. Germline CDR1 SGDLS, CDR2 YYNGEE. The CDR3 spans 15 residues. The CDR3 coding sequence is TGTGCCAGCAGCGTAGCGTGGGGGTCTGGAAACACCATATATTTT. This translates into CASSVAWGSGNTIYF.

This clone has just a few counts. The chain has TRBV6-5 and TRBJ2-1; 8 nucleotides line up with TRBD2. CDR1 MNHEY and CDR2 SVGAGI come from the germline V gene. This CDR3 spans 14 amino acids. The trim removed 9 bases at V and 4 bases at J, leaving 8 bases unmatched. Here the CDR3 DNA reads TGTGCCAGTAGTCGGGAGGGGAAATACAATGAGCAGTTCTTC. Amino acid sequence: CASSREGKYNEQFF.

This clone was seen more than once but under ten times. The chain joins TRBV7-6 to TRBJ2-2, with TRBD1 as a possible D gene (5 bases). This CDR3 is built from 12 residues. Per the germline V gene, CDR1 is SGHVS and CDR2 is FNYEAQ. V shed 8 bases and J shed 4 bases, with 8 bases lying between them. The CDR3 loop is CASARGTGELFF. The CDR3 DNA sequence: TGTGCCAGCGCTAGGGGCACCGGGGAGCTGTTTTTT.

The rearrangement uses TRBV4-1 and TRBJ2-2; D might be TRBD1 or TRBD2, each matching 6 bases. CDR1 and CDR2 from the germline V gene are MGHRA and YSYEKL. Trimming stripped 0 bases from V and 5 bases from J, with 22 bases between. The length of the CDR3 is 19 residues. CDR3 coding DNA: TGCGCCAGCAGCCAAGAGTCCCCGGGGGCCCTGTTTGGGACCGGGGAGCTGTTTTTT. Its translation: CASSQESPGALFGTGELFF.

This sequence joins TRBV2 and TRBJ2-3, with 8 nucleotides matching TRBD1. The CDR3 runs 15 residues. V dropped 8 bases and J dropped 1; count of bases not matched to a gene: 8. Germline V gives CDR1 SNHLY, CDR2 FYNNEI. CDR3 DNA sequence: TGTGCCAGCTGCATGGGACAGGCCGGCACAGATACGCAGTATTTT. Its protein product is CASCMGQAGTDTQYF.

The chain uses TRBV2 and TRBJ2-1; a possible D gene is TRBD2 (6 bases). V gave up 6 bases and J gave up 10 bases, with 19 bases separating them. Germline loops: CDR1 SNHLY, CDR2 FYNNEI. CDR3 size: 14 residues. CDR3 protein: CASSPTRGIGEQFF. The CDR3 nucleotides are TGTGCCAGCAGCCCCACTCGGGGGATCGGGGAGCAGTTCTTC.

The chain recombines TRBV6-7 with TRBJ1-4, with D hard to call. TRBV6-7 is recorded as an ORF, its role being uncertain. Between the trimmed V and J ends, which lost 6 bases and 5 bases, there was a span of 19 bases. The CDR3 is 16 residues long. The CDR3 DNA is TGTGCCAGCAGCGAAGAGAACCGGAGGCTAAATGAAAAACTGTTTTTT. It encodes CASSEENRRLNEKLFF.

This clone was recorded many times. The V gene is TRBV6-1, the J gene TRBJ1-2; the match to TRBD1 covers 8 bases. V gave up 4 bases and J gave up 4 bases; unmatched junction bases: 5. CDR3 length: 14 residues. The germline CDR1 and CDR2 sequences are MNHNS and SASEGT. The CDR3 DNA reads TGTGCCAGCAGTGTCGACAGGGGCTCCTATGGCTACACCTTC. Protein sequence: CASSVDRGSYGYTF.

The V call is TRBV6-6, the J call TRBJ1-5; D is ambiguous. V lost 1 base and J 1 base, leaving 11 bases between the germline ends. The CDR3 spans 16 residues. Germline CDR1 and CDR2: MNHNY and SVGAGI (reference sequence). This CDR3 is CASSYLFRASNQPQHF. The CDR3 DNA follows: TGTGCCAGCAGTTACTTATTTCGGGCCAGCAATCAGCCCCAGCATTTT.

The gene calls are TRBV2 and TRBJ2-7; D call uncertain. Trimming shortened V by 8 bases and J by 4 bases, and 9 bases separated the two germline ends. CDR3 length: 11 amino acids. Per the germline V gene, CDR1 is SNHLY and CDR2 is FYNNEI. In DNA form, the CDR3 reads TGTGCCAGCTCCATGATATACGAGCAGTACTTC. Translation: CASSMIYEQYF.

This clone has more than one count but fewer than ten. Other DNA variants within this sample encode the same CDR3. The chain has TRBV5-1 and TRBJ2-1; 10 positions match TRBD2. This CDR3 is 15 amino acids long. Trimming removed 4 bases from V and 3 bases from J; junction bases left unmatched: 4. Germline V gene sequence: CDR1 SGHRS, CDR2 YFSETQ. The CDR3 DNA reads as TGCGCCAGCAGCGTCGCTAGCGGGAGCTACAATGAGCAGTTCTTC. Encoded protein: CASSVASGSYNEQFF.

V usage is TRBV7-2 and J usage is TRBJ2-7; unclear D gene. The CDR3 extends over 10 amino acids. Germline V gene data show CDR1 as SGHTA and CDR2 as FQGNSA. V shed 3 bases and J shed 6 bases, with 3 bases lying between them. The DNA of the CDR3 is TGTGCCAGCAGCTTTGGCGAGCAGTACTTC. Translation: CASSFGEQYF.

CDR3 DNA: TGTGCCAGCAGCACCAGTTCGGGGACGGGTGAAAAACTGTTTTTT. Translating it yields CASSTSSGTGEKLFF. The rearrangement joins TRBV9 to TRBJ1-4, with D maybe TRBD1 (5 bases). V lost 4 bases, J lost 7 bases, and 17 bases lay in between. Germline values: CDR1 SGDLS, CDR2 YYNGEE. There are 15 residues in the CDR3.

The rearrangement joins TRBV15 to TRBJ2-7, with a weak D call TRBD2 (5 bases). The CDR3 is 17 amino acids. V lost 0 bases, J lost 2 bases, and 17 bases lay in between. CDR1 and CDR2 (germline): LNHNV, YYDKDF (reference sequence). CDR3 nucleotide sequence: TGTGCCACCAGCAGAGATGTGGTGTCTGGGAGAACCTACGAGCAGTACTTC. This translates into CATSRDVVSGRTYEQYF.

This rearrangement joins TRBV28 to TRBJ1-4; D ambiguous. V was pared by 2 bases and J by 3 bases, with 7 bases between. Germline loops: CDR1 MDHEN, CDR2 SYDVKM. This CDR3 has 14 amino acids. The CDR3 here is CASSLETPNEKLFF. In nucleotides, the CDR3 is TGTGCCAGCAGTTTAGAAACACCTAATGAAAAACTGTTTTTT.